This TCR beta chain was observed in a study of blood T cells in healthy people across ages. Together with a sample-barcoded 5' primer, a J-beta primer mix was included in a second PCR lasting about 7 to 12 cycles. MiXCR was run by TCRdb on the 5' RACE reads, yielding one entry per CDR3 protein. The sample consists of 550,000 to 650,000 distinct CDR3 sequences, 27% of them appearing once. Findings and caveats of the study: Any changes in expanded clonotypes were possibly confounded, as donor CMV status remained unknown. Bulk PBMC profiling left naive and antigen-experienced comparisons inconclusive.

This clonotype was detected a few times. The antigen is not known. The CDR3 has 14 amino acids. Trimming removed 4 bases from V and 2 bases from J, with 14 bases in between. The germline CDR1 and CDR2 sequences are SQVTM and ANQGSEA. These data were also reused for a study on T cells of mothers and their children. That investigation notes: Related mother-child pairs showed slightly, non-significantly higher overlap than unrelated pairs.

The sample was blood. V usage is TRBV29-1 and J usage is TRBJ1-1, with a possible D match to TRBD1 (6 bases). This TCR derives from a boy aged 2 to 10 in good health. CDR3 nucleotide sequence: TGCAGCGTTGCAGGGGCCCGGCTTAACACTGAAGCTTTCTTT. Translated, it gives CSVAGARLNTEAFF. Combining the CDR3 with reference TRBV29-1 and TRBJ1-1 gives the whole variable domain SAVISQKPSRDICQRGTSLTIQCQVDSQVTMMFWYRQQPGQSLTLIATANQGSEATYESGFVIDKFPISRPNLTFSTLTVSNMSPEDSSIYLCSVAGARLNTEAFFGQGTRLTVV.